The present TCR beta chain was sequenced within a study of identifying expanded T cells in peripheral blood. Germline CDR1 MNHNY, CDR2 SVGAGI (reference sequence). The ends lost 7 bases at V and 0 bases at J; junction bases unmatched: 6. The CDR3 is 14 residues long. Method: immunoSEQ multiplex PCR; TCRdb's copy keeps in-frame clones and lacks some. This sample has over 90,000 clones; approximately 86% occur once, and the top ten carry approximately 6%. Study-level findings and limits: Clone count variance between roughly 2-week samples rose with total template count.

As to this clone: Its specificity is not known.

The chain is built from TRBV6-6 and TRBJ2-7; TRBD1 matches 7 bases. This receptor was taken from a person between 18 and 75 years old in good health. Material: blood. The CDR3, as DNA: TGTGCCAGCATCCCGGGACAGAGCTCCTACGAGCAGTACTTC. It is translated as CASIPGQSSYEQYF.